This TCR beta chain comes out of a study of blood T cell repertoires in COVID-19. Turning to the study itself: The United States, Italy and Spain were the sources of the acute and convalescent COVID-19 samples. PBMCs, B-cell-depleted T cells, or T cells provided the cDNA or gDNA that made up the material.

Original handling: For nucleated cells, counts were estimated from reference gene primer amplification. The assay was immunoSEQ multiplex PCR, and TCRdb's table has in-frame clones only and misses some. The V and J calls and clone size were taken over from that table, and D and trimming were inferred from the DNA. Among 170,000 or so clones listed, 85% to 90% were seen once. Germline CDR1 and CDR2: SGDLS and YYNGEE. Trimming took off 0 bases at V and 5 bases at J, with 18 bases between the two ends. The CDR3 loop spans 17 amino acids. Sequencing used peripheral blood. This clonotype originated in a man between 35 and 55 years old with active or convalescent COVID-19. The chain carries TRBV9 and TRBJ2-1; a possible D gene is TRBD2 (6 bases). In nucleotides, the CDR3 is TGTGCCAGCAGCGTAGGGGGTCGGGGGATCGGACACAATGAGCAGTTCTTC. The encoded protein is CASSVGGRGIGHNEQFF.